A selection of T cell receptor beta chains follows, all from one sample in a study of blood T cell repertoires in COVID-19. The method was immunoSEQ multiplex PCR; TCRdb's version includes in-frame clones alone and lacks a portion of them. The table has under 400,000 clones, around 87% seen once. Source material: peripheral blood. These receptors originate from a young man with active or convalescent COVID-19. CDR3s include the opening cysteine and the closing phenylalanine or tryptophan. Each record gives: CDR3 DNA, CDR3 protein, D gene, J gene, V gene, clone size. D genes are given only for firm matches. Not all rows give a size; the values are once, few, many and, for expanded clones, a class.

CDR3 DNA: TGTGCCAGCAGCTTACAGGGGTCGGGCACCGGGGAGCTGTTTTTT
CDR3 protein: CASSLQGSGTGELFF
D gene: .
J gene: TRBJ2-2
V gene: TRBV7-9
clone size: .

CDR3 DNA: TGTGCCAGCAGCTTAGGACTAGCGGGAGTGGGGCAAGAGACCCAGTACTTC
CDR3 protein: CASSLGLAGVGQETQYF
D gene: TRBD2
J gene: TRBJ2-5
V gene: TRBV7-9
clone size: .

CDR3 DNA: TGCGCCAGCAGCTTGAATGGAGGGCCGGGGGATACGCAGTATTTT
CDR3 protein: CASSLNGGPGDTQYF
D gene: .
J gene: TRBJ2-3
V gene: TRBV5-1
clone size: .

CDR3 DNA: TGTGCCAGCAGCACTAGCGGGAGATACGTCGGGGAGCTGTTTTTT
CDR3 protein: CASSTSGRYVGELFF
D gene: TRBD2
J gene: TRBJ2-2
V gene: TRBV7-9
clone size: .

CDR3 DNA: TGTGCCAGCTCAACAGAAAAGGGACAGGGGGCATACGAGCAGTACTTC
CDR3 protein: CASSTEKGQGAYEQYF
D gene: TRBD1
J gene: TRBJ2-7
V gene: TRBV18
clone size: .

CDR3 DNA: TGTGCCAGCAGCCAATTCCGCGGTCTTAACACCGGGGAGCTGTTTTTT
CDR3 protein: CASSQFRGLNTGELFF
D gene: .
J gene: TRBJ2-2
V gene: TRBV14
clone size: .

CDR3 DNA: TGTGCCAGCAGTCTAACAGGGGGCTACTCCTACGAGCAGTACTTC
CDR3 protein: CASSLTGGYSYEQYF
D gene: TRBD1
J gene: TRBJ2-7
V gene: TRBV28
clone size: .

CDR3 DNA: TGTGCCACCACTAGACTAGCGGGCAGCTCCTACGAGCAGTACTTC
CDR3 protein: CATTRLAGSSYEQYF
D gene: TRBD2
J gene: TRBJ2-7
V gene: TRBV24-1
clone size: once

CDR3 DNA: TGCGCCAGCAGCCCAATGGGGGGTGGGCAGCCCCAGCATTTT
CDR3 protein: CASSPMGGGQPQHF
D gene: .
J gene: TRBJ1-5
V gene: TRBV5-1
clone size: .

CDR3 DNA: TGTGCCAGCAGTACTCCAAGGGGGAGTCAGCCCCAGCATTTT
CDR3 protein: CASSTPRGSQPQHF
D gene: .
J gene: TRBJ1-5
V gene: TRBV28
clone size: .

CDR3 DNA: TGTGCCAGCAGCTTACAAAAGGGGGCGGTTGGAAACACCATATATTTT
CDR3 protein: CASSLQKGAVGNTIYF
D gene: TRBD1
J gene: TRBJ1-3
V gene: TRBV7-8
clone size: .

CDR3 DNA: TGTGCCAGCAGCGGCGAAGGGGTTTTAAGGGAAAAACTGTTTTTT
CDR3 protein: CASSGEGVLREKLFF
D gene: .
J gene: TRBJ1-4
V gene: TRBV5-6
clone size: .

CDR3 DNA: TGTGCCACCAGTGATCCGAGCGGGAGGGCAGCCAATGAGCAGTTCTTC
CDR3 protein: CATSDPSGRAANEQFF
D gene: TRBD2
J gene: TRBJ2-1
V gene: TRBV24-1
clone size: .

CDR3 DNA: TGTGCCAGCAGTTTACAGGGGGTTTATCAGGTTGAAGCTTTCTTT
CDR3 protein: CASSLQGVYQVEAFF
D gene: TRBD1
J gene: TRBJ1-1
V gene: TRBV28
clone size: .

CDR3 DNA: TGTGCCAGCAGCAGCGGACAGGGATGGCCCCCTGAAGCTTTCTTT
CDR3 protein: CASSSGQGWPPEAFF
D gene: TRBD1
J gene: TRBJ1-1
V gene: TRBV28
clone size: .

CDR3 DNA: TGCAGCGCAACAAGGGGGTGGAATTCACCCCTCCACTTT
CDR3 protein: CSATRGWNSPLHF
D gene: .
J gene: TRBJ1-6
V gene: TRBV29-1
clone size: .

CDR3 DNA: TGTGCCAGCTCACCACGGCTAGTCGGGACCGGGGAGCTGTTTTTT
CDR3 protein: CASSPRLVGTGELFF
D gene: .
J gene: TRBJ2-2
V gene: TRBV18
clone size: .

CDR3 DNA: TGTGCCAGCAGCCAAGAAGGGGCTAGCGGGTGGGTATGGCAAGAGACCCAGTACTTC
CDR3 protein: CASSQEGASGWVWQETQYF
D gene: TRBD2
J gene: TRBJ2-5
V gene: TRBV3-1/TRBV3-2
clone size: .

CDR3 DNA: TGTGCCAGCAGCGGAGATAAAGCCCTCTATGGCTACACCTTC
CDR3 protein: CASSGDKALYGYTF
D gene: .
J gene: TRBJ1-2
V gene: TRBV3-1/TRBV3-2
clone size: .

CDR3 DNA: TGCGCCAGCTATGAAAGAAGGGGGGGGCGAGTCGACTATGGCTACACCTTC
CDR3 protein: CASYERRGGRVDYGYTF
D gene: .
J gene: TRBJ1-2
V gene: TRBV5-1
clone size: .

CDR3 DNA: TGCAGCGTTGAAACAGGGGTTTACGAGCAGTACTTC
CDR3 protein: CSVETGVYEQYF
D gene: TRBD1
J gene: TRBJ2-7
V gene: TRBV29-1
clone size: .

CDR3 DNA: TGTGCCAGCAGAGGACAGTCCCAACGGGGCTACACCTTC
CDR3 protein: CASRGQSQRGYTF
D gene: .
J gene: TRBJ1-2
V gene: TRBV2
clone size: .

CDR3 DNA: TGTGCCAGCAGCCCGAATAGCGGGGCTCGCACAGATACGCAGTATTTT
CDR3 protein: CASSPNSGARTDTQYF
D gene: TRBD2
J gene: TRBJ2-3
V gene: TRBV9
clone size: .

CDR3 DNA: TGTGCCAGCAGCCGGACAGGGGGAAATTCACCCCTCCACTTT
CDR3 protein: CASSRTGGNSPLHF
D gene: TRBD1
J gene: TRBJ1-6
V gene: TRBV2
clone size: .

CDR3 DNA: TGTGCCAGCAGTTACACTCCAAGGGGAGGCACTGAAGCTTTCTTT
CDR3 protein: CASSYTPRGGTEAFF
D gene: .
J gene: TRBJ1-1
V gene: TRBV6-5
clone size: .

CDR3 DNA: TGCGCCAGCAGCCAAGTTGGACTAGCCCTCAGCTATGAGCAGTTCTTC
CDR3 protein: CASSQVGLALSYEQFF
D gene: TRBD2
J gene: TRBJ2-1
V gene: TRBV4-1
clone size: .

CDR3 DNA: TGTGCCAGCAGCTTAATAGGCTCAACCGGGGATGAGCAGTTCTTC
CDR3 protein: CASSLIGSTGDEQFF
D gene: .
J gene: TRBJ2-1
V gene: TRBV7-3
clone size: few

CDR3 DNA: TGTGCCAGCAGCTTGTCGGTCTCTCTCACAGATACGCAGTATTTT
CDR3 protein: CASSLSVSLTDTQYF
D gene: .
J gene: TRBJ2-3
V gene: TRBV5-4
clone size: .

CDR3 DNA: TGTGCCAGCAGTTACTCCCTAGCGGGAATTACCTACGAGCAGTACTTC
CDR3 protein: CASSYSLAGITYEQYF
D gene: TRBD2
J gene: TRBJ2-7
V gene: TRBV6-2/TRBV6-3
clone size: .

CDR3 DNA: TGTGCCAGTAGTATTGGGTCGGGAGGATTCAATGAGCAGTTCTTC
CDR3 protein: CASSIGSGGFNEQFF
D gene: TRBD2
J gene: TRBJ2-1
V gene: TRBV19
clone size: once

CDR3 DNA: TGTGCCAGCAGACTAGCGGGAGGGCGCTACGAGCAGTACTTC
CDR3 protein: CASRLAGGRYEQYF
D gene: TRBD2
J gene: TRBJ2-7
V gene: TRBV6-5
clone size: .

CDR3 DNA: TGTGCCACCAGTGGTACCCTAGCGTCAGAGCAGTTCTTC
CDR3 protein: CATSGTLASEQFF
D gene: .
J gene: TRBJ2-1
V gene: TRBV24-1
clone size: .

CDR3 DNA: TGTGCCAGCAGCGGGAGGCAGGGCAATGAGCAGTTCTTC
CDR3 protein: CASSGRQGNEQFF
D gene: .
J gene: TRBJ2-1
V gene: TRBV7-3
clone size: .

CDR3 DNA: TGTGCCAGCAGCTTAGGGGGCGGTTATGCTTTCTTT
CDR3 protein: CASSLGGGYAFF
D gene: .
J gene: TRBJ1-1
V gene: TRBV7-2
clone size: .

CDR3 DNA: TGCGCCAGCAGCCAAGGGCCAGCGGTCCAAGAGACCCAGTACTTC
CDR3 protein: CASSQGPAVQETQYF
D gene: .
J gene: TRBJ2-5
V gene: TRBV4-1
clone size: .

CDR3 DNA: TGTGCCAGCAGTAAAACCGGGACTAGGGTAGATACGCAGTATTTT
CDR3 protein: CASSKTGTRVDTQYF
D gene: TRBD2
J gene: TRBJ2-3
V gene: TRBV6-5
clone size: .

CDR3 DNA: TGCAGTGCTAGTGCGGGACTAGCGGGACCCTACGAGCAGTACTTC
CDR3 protein: CSASAGLAGPYEQYF
D gene: TRBD2
J gene: TRBJ2-7
V gene: TRBV20-1
clone size: once

CDR3 DNA: TGTGCCTGGTTAGATATCGGGGTCCTCCCTGAAAAACTGTTTTTT
CDR3 protein: CAWLDIGVLPEKLFF
D gene: .
J gene: TRBJ1-4
V gene: TRBV30
clone size: .

CDR3 DNA: TGTGCCAGCAGCACACGGGACTCAAACTACAATGAGCAGTTCTTC
CDR3 protein: CASSTRDSNYNEQFF
D gene: .
J gene: TRBJ2-1
V gene: TRBV7-2
clone size: .

CDR3 DNA: TGTGCCAGCCAACAGGGGGCAGAGACCCAGTACTTC
CDR3 protein: CASQQGAETQYF
D gene: TRBD1
J gene: TRBJ2-5
V gene: TRBV2
clone size: .

CDR3 DNA: TGTGCCAGCAGCCTAAGGACAGGGGGCATGGACACCATATATTTT
CDR3 protein: CASSLRTGGMDTIYF
D gene: TRBD1
J gene: TRBJ1-3
V gene: TRBV7-3
clone size: many

CDR3 DNA: TGTGCCAGCAGTTTACCCGCTAGTGGAACAGATACGCAGTATTTT
CDR3 protein: CASSLPASGTDTQYF
D gene: .
J gene: TRBJ2-3
V gene: TRBV27
clone size: .

CDR3 DNA: TGTGCCAGCACCAGGACAGGGGGGTATGGCTACACCTTC
CDR3 protein: CASTRTGGYGYTF
D gene: TRBD1
J gene: TRBJ1-2
V gene: TRBV28
clone size: .

CDR3 DNA: TGTGCCAGCAGCTCCAACAATGAGCAGTTCTTC
CDR3 protein: CASSSNNEQFF
D gene: .
J gene: TRBJ2-1
V gene: TRBV7-3
clone size: .

CDR3 DNA: TGTGCCAGCAGTCAACAGGCCCTGAATTCACCCCTCCACTTT
CDR3 protein: CASSQQALNSPLHF
D gene: .
J gene: TRBJ1-6
V gene: TRBV7-9
clone size: .

CDR3 DNA: TGTGCCAGCAGCGTCGCGGGACAGGGACTCTACGAGCAGTACTTC
CDR3 protein: CASSVAGQGLYEQYF
D gene: TRBD1
J gene: TRBJ2-7
V gene: TRBV9
clone size: .

CDR3 DNA: TGCAGCTCCTCACAGGGGGCGAACACTGAAGCTTTCTTT
CDR3 protein: CSSSQGANTEAFF
D gene: TRBD1
J gene: TRBJ1-1
V gene: TRBV29-1
clone size: .

CDR3 DNA: TGTGCCATCAGTACATCAGGGGGCGGGAACACTGAAGCTTTCTTT
CDR3 protein: CAISTSGGGNTEAFF
D gene: TRBD1
J gene: TRBJ1-1
V gene: TRBV10-3
clone size: .

CDR3 DNA: TGTGCCAGCACCACCGTCCCTGCAGGGGTGGGTGGCTACACCTTC
CDR3 protein: CASTTVPAGVGGYTF
D gene: .
J gene: TRBJ1-2
V gene: TRBV27
clone size: .

CDR3 DNA: TGTGCCAGCAGCCAGGGGTGGGCCACTGAAGCTTTCTTT
CDR3 protein: CASSQGWATEAFF
D gene: .
J gene: TRBJ1-1
V gene: TRBV28
clone size: .

CDR3 DNA: TGTGCCAGCAGCCGGTTTATAGGGCCGGGACAGGGGTCAGATACGCAGTATTTT
CDR3 protein: CASSRFIGPGQGSDTQYF
D gene: TRBD1
J gene: TRBJ2-3
V gene: TRBV6-2/TRBV6-3
clone size: once

CDR3 DNA: TGTGCCAGCAGTTTAGCGGGACCACCTCATCCCCAGCATTTT
CDR3 protein: CASSLAGPPHPQHF
D gene: .
J gene: TRBJ1-5
V gene: TRBV27
clone size: .

CDR3 DNA: TGTGCCACCAGCATCTCTAGAGGTCGGCGACAGCCCCAGCATTTT
CDR3 protein: CATSISRGRRQPQHF
D gene: .
J gene: TRBJ1-5
V gene: TRBV15
clone size: .

CDR3 DNA: TGTGCCAGTGTCAGGGGCCTCAACTATGGCTACACCTTC
CDR3 protein: CASVRGLNYGYTF
D gene: .
J gene: TRBJ1-2
V gene: TRBV6-5
clone size: .

CDR3 DNA: TGTGCCAGCAGCTTTCAAGGGGGGGAGGAAGAAAAACTGTTTTTT
CDR3 protein: CASSFQGGEEEKLFF
D gene: .
J gene: TRBJ1-4
V gene: TRBV7-8
clone size: .